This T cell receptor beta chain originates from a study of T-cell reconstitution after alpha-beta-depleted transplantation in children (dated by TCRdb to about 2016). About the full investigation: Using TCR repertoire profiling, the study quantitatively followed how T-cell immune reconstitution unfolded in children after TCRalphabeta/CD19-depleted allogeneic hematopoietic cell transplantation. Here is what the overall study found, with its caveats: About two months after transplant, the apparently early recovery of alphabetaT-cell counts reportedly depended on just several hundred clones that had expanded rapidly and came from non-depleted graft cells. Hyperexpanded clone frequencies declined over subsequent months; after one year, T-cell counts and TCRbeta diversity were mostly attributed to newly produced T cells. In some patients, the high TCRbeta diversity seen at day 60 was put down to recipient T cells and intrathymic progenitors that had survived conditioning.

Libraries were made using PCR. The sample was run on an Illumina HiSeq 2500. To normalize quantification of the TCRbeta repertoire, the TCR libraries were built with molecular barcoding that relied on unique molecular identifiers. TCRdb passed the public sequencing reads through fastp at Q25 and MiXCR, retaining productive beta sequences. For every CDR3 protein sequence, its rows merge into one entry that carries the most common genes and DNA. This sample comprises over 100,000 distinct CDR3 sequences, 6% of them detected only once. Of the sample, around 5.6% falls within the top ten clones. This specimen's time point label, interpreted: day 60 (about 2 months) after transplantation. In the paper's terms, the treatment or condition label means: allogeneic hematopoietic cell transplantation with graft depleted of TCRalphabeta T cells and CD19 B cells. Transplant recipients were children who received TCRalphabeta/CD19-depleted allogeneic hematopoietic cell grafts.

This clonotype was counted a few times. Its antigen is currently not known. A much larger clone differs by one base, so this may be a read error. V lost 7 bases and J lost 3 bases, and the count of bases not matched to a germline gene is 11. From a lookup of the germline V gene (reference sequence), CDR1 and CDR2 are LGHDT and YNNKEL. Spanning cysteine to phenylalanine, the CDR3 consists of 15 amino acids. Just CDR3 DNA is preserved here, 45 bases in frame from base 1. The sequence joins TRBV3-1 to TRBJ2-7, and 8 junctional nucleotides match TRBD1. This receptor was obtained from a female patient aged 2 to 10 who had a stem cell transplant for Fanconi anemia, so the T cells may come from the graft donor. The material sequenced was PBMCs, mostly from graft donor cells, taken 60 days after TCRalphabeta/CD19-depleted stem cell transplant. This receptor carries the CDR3 CASTPGTGGYYEQYF. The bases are TGTGCCAGCACCCCCGGGACAGGTGGCTACTACGAGCAGTACTTC.